This T cell receptor beta chain was sequenced for a study of cytomegalovirus exposure and HLA in healthy donors. A multiplex PCR was run with 60 Vbeta primers and 13 Jbeta primers. Produced via immunoSEQ multiplex PCR; TCRdb's table is partial and in-frame only. The table shows 20,000 to 30,000 clones, with more than 75% occurring only once. This sequence was found in a male donor in good health and CMV-seronegative. The sequenced material came from PBMCs.

In DNA form, the CDR3 reads TGTGCCAGCAGCTCGGGTAGGCAGCCCCAGCATTTT. Translation: CASSSGRQPQHF. This chain connects TRBV7-8 to TRBJ1-5; D is ambiguous. The germline V gene encodes CDR1 SGHVS and CDR2 FQNEAQ. V shed 4 bases and J shed 7 bases, with 8 bases lying between them. The CDR3 sequence is 12 residues long.